The source of this T cell receptor (beta chain) is a study of T-cell memory formation after mild COVID-19. Study-level findings and limits: CD4+ clones that contracted lay mainly in CM and EM; CD8+ ones lay in EMRA.

CDR3 size: 16 residues. With V trimmed by 1 base and J by 2 bases, 6 bases remained unmatched. CDR1 and CDR2 from the germline V gene are SGHDT and YYEEEE. This clonotype was found a few times. As yet, its antigen is unknown. With constant-segment primers, 5'RACE yielded cDNA libraries of TCR alpha and TCR beta that carried sample barcodes and UMIs. TCRdb analysed the 5' RACE reads with MiXCR anew, one entry per CDR3 protein. The repertoire holds 470,000 or so distinct CDR3 sequences, more than 20% seen once, with around 12% in the top ten. This clonotype was sampled from an adult woman who had mild COVID-19 (a few samples of this study predate the infection). Cell type and time point are not known. Sequencing input: PBMCs or a T cell subset sorted from them (not recorded which). The chain recombines TRBV5-6 with TRBJ1-2, with 9 bases fitting TRBD1. For the CDR3, the DNA is TGTGCCAGCAGCTTGTTGACGGGACAGGGAAACTATGGCTACACCTTC. Amino acid sequence: CASSLLTGQGNYGYTF. The complete variable domain, with remaining parts taken from reference TRBV5-6 and TRBJ1-2, reads DAGVTQSPTHLIKTRGQQVTLRCSPKSGHDTVSWYQQALGQGPQFIFQYYEEEERQRGNFPDRFSGHQFPNYSSELNVNALLLGDSALYLCASSLLTGQGNYGYTFGSGTRLTVV.